A selection of T cell receptor beta chains follows, all from one sample in a study of blood T cell repertoires in COVID-19. Generated by immunoSEQ multiplex PCR, the TCRdb table keeps only in-frame clones and is missing some. The data show fewer than 200,000 clones, with roughly 80% seen just once and roughly 17% held by the top ten. Sequencing was carried out using PBMCs or T cells enriched from blood (not recorded which). These receptors were taken from a woman between 45 and 65 years old who had recovered from COVID-19. Each CDR3 is given with its conserved first and last residue.

j_call,v_call,cdr3_aa
TRBJ1-6,TRBV2,CASTQQGATSPLHF
TRBJ1-6,TRBV5-4,CASSLGTGVSSPLHF
TRBJ1-4,TRBV7-3,CASSAGQIATNEKLFF
TRBJ2-5,TRBV10-3,CAISKGQQETQYF
TRBJ2-5,TRBV7-9,CASSRDRGLRETQYF
TRBJ2-2,TRBV25-1,CASSDRTSGRWGELFF
TRBJ2-4,TRBV30,CACADGGSQNIQYF
TRBJ1-5,TRBV9,CASSVDQGNQPQHF
TRBJ2-2,TRBV7-6,CASSSIAANTGELFF
TRBJ2-7,TRBV5-4,CASSFAGEGYEQYF
TRBJ2-5,TRBV21-1,CASSTPTSGRAIGQETQYF
TRBJ1-1,TRBV14,CASSPLQAFF
TRBJ2-1,TRBV30,CAWMASGSSEQFF
TRBJ2-3,TRBV28,CASSFSGRSDTQYF
TRBJ1-2,TRBV4-2,CASSQEATVYGYTF
TRBJ2-7,TRBV13,CASSFLAFGSYEQYF
TRBJ2-1,TRBV11-3,CASSPYPTGGLGQFF
TRBJ2-6,TRBV4-3,CASSQDFPPSGANVLTF
TRBJ1-1,TRBV5-1,CASSRTGGNTEAFF
TRBJ1-5,TRBV7-2,CASSSQGDQPQHF
TRBJ2-7,TRBV28,CASSLRRLAGAGEQYF
TRBJ2-1,TRBV18,CASSPLLTTGGGGYDEQFF
TRBJ2-7,TRBV11-2,CASSDLLRTGYYEQYF
TRBJ2-4,TRBV29-1,CSGTGGNIQYF
TRBJ2-3,TRBV9,CASSAGGDDTQYF
TRBJ1-2,TRBV6-5,CASSYSKGVTNYGYTF
TRBJ2-5,TRBV15,CATSDHRGVLVTQYF